This TCR beta chain comes out of a study of post-analysis software for immune sequencing data. Study conclusions and caveats: Multiple sclerosis was associated with a significant reduction in normalized Chao1 diversity relative to controls. TRBV5-6, TRBV5-1 and TRBV20-1 were among about 5 TRBV segments more frequent in patients than controls.

Germline CDR1 reads WSHSY; CDR2 reads SAAADI. The CDR3 totals 13 residues. This clonotype occurred a few times. What it recognizes is unknown. Included in the TCR beta cDNA libraries were unique molecular identifiers. Approximately 500,000 cDNA molecules were recovered from an input of about 0.9 to 11 million T cells. TCRdb reprocessed the PCR reads via MiXCR and lists one record per CDR3 protein. The sample yields approximately 770,000 distinct CDR3 sequences, around 45% seen once. The sequenced material came from blood. This receptor was obtained from a girl aged 10 to 17 with multiple sclerosis. The chain is built from TRBV10-2 and TRBJ2-5; 7 positions agree with TRBD2. The end of the DNA aligns better with TRBJ2-7, so the J call may be wrong. The DNA of the CDR3 is TGCGCCAGCAGGGGCGCGGGAGCCAACGAGCAGTACTTC. Amino acid sequence: CASRGAGANEQYF.